This is a list of T cell receptor beta chains from one sample in a study of early T cells in non-severe SARS-CoV-2 infection. MiXCR was run by TCRdb on the 5' RACE reads, yielding one entry per CDR3 protein. The sample consists of about 67,000 distinct CDR3 sequences, about 9.9% of them appearing once. The sequencing input was whole blood. The receptor source for this set is an adult who was a healthcare worker with PCR-confirmed SARS-CoV-2 infection or an uninfected control (not recorded which). Both conserved end residues are part of each CDR3. A D gene is named only where the DNA matches it firmly. Size is stated for part of the rows, as once, few or many counts, or as a class when the clone is expanded.

j_call clone_size d_call v_call cdr3_aa cdr3_nt
TRBJ2-1 many TRBD2 TRBV2 CAFGLAGGHEQFF TGTGCCTTTGGACTAGCGGGGGGGCATGAGCAGTTCTTC
TRBJ2-1 many NA TRBV18 CASSPFPVFSGPAPNEQFF TGTGCCAGCTCACCCTTCCCCGTCTTTAGCGGCCCCGCCCCCAATGAGCAGTTCTTC
TRBJ1-5 few TRBD1 TRBV10-2 CASSPGQGLRAQHF TGCGCCAGCAGTCCGGGACAGGGGTTGAGAGCCCAGCATTTT
TRBJ2-4 many TRBD1 TRBV6-1 CASLEGAGLPKNIQYF TGTGCCAGCCTTGAGGGGGCTGGTTTGCCCAAAAACATTCAGTACTTC
TRBJ2-1 NA TRBD2 TRBV19 CASSINPGGAYNEQFF TGTGCCAGTAGTATTAATCCGGGAGGAGCCTACAATGAGCAGTTCTTC
TRBJ2-4 many TRBD1 TRBV30 CAWRGQNIQYF TGTGCCTGGAGGGGACAGAACATTCAGTACTTC
TRBJ2-7 many TRBD1 TRBV3-1 CASSQGTGGVYEQYF TGTGCCAGCAGCCAAGGGACAGGGGGCGTCTACGAGCAGTACTTC
TRBJ2-5 NA TRBD2 TRBV29-1 CSVMGLAQETQYF TGCAGCGTGATGGGACTAGCTCAAGAGACCCAGTACTTC
TRBJ2-7 many TRBD2 TRBV11-2 CASEEGLAPYEQYF TGTGCCAGCGAAGAGGGACTAGCGCCCTACGAGCAGTACTTC
TRBJ2-7 many NA TRBV28 CASSHPHISNEQYF TGTGCCAGCAGTCACCCCCACATCTCCAACGAGCAGTACTTC
TRBJ2-7 NA TRBD2 TRBV20-1 CSAIGGLAGNEQYF TGCAGTGCTATTGGGGGACTAGCGGGGAACGAGCAGTACTTC
TRBJ2-7 many NA TRBV7-9 CASSLGGTYEQYF TGTGCCAGCAGCTTGGGCGGAACCTACGAGCAGTACTTC
TRBJ2-5 NA TRBD2 TRBV27 CASRSLAGALLGETQYF TGTGCCAGCAGGTCCCTAGCGGGGGCCCTACTAGGAGAGACCCAGTACTTC
TRBJ2-7 NA TRBD2 TRBV19 CASSSRLAGGYEQYF TGTGCCAGTAGTTCTCGACTAGCGGGGGGCTACGAGCAGTACTTC
TRBJ1-5 NA NA TRBV2 CASSQHGNQPQHF TGTGCCAGCAGTCAACACGGGAATCAGCCCCAGCATTTT
TRBJ2-7 many TRBD2 TRBV10-3 CAIRGLADSYEQYF TGTGCCATCAGGGGACTAGCGGACTCCTACGAGCAGTACTTC
TRBJ2-1 NA TRBD2 TRBV5-6 CASSPGVAGRGYNEQFF TGTGCCAGCAGCCCTGGGGTAGCGGGCCGAGGGTACAATGAGCAGTTCTTC
TRBJ1-4 few TRBD1 TRBV7-9 CASSLGGAEGQLNEKLFF TGTGCCAGCAGCTTAGGCGGGGCTGAGGGACAGCTGAATGAAAAACTGTTTTTT
TRBJ2-3 many NA TRBV5-6 CASSTTDTQYF TGTGCCAGCAGCACAACAGATACGCAGTATTTT
TRBJ2-1 many TRBD1 TRBV14 CASSQGTAYNEQFF TGTGCCAGCAGCCAGGGGACAGCCTACAATGAGCAGTTCTTC
TRBJ1-5 few NA TRBV12-3/TRBV12-4 CASSLWQSNQPQHF TGTGCCAGCAGTTTGTGGCAGTCCAATCAGCCCCAGCATTTT
TRBJ2-3 many NA TRBV4-1 CASSQAQGQGDTQYF TGCGCCAGCAGCCAAGCACAAGGTCAGGGAGATACGCAGTATTTT
TRBJ2-1 NA TRBD1 TRBV29-1 CSGRDRSSYNEQFF TGCAGCGGCAGGGACAGAAGCTCCTACAATGAGCAGTTCTTC
TRBJ1-5 few NA TRBV29-1 CSAPVSNQPQHF TGCAGCGCCCCCGTTAGCAATCAGCCCCAGCATTTT
TRBJ2-1 many TRBD2 TRBV6-5 CASCYSAGGYNEQFF TGTGCCAGCTGTTACTCGGCGGGAGGGTACAATGAGCAGTTCTTC
TRBJ2-3 many TRBD2 TRBV10-3 CAISPFSGRSTDTQYF TGTGCCATCAGTCCGTTTAGCGGGAGGAGCACAGATACGCAGTATTTT
TRBJ1-1 NA TRBD1 TRBV5-1 CASSLGNRGSEAFF TGCGCCAGCAGCTTGGGAAACAGGGGGAGTGAAGCTTTCTTT
TRBJ2-6 few NA TRBV5-4 CASSTTLGAGANVLTF TGTGCCAGCAGCACCACTCTGGGAGCTGGGGCCAACGTCCTGACTTTC
TRBJ1-5 many TRBD1 TRBV10-3 CAISPTGEGQPQHF TGTGCCATCAGTCCGACAGGGGAAGGACAGCCCCAGCATTTT
TRBJ1-1 many NA TRBV6-6 CASSHQMNTEAFF TGTGCCAGCAGTCATCAGATGAACACTGAAGCTTTCTTT
TRBJ2-7 many TRBD2 TRBV5-6 CASSPGGSGSYEQYF TGTGCCAGCAGCCCGGGAGGTAGCGGGAGCTACGAGCAGTACTTC
TRBJ2-3 NA TRBD2 TRBV7-6 CASSLGSGKGDTQYF TGTGCCAGCAGCTTAGGAAGCGGGAAGGGAGATACGCAGTATTTT
TRBJ1-6 many NA TRBV20-1 CSAGGRPNSPLHF TGCAGTGCGGGGGGGAGGCCGAATTCACCCCTCCACTTT
TRBJ2-2 few TRBD1 TRBV20-1 CSARDKQGGTGELFF TGCAGTGCTAGAGATAAACAGGGGGGCACCGGGGAGCTGTTTTTT
TRBJ2-1 NA TRBD2 TRBV5-1 CASNPSTSGPYNEQFF TGCGCCAGCAACCCCAGCACTAGCGGACCCTACAATGAGCAGTTCTTC
TRBJ2-7 many NA TRBV28 CASSFPGLRGEQYF TGTGCCAGCAGTTTTCCGGGCCTAAGGGGCGAGCAGTACTTC
TRBJ2-3 many NA TRBV20-1 CSARDPQGVAPTQYF TGCAGTGCTAGAGATCCCCAGGGAGTTGCCCCAACGCAGTATTTT
TRBJ1-2 many NA TRBV11-2 CASSSRTNYGYTF TGTGCCAGCAGCTCGAGGACGAACTATGGCTACACCTTC
TRBJ2-1 NA NA TRBV12-3/TRBV12-4 CASSQIRVRQFF TGTGCCAGCAGTCAGATCAGAGTTCGCCAGTTCTTC
TRBJ1-1 many TRBD1 TRBV7-9 CASSGWTGRNTEAFF TGTGCCAGCAGCGGCTGGACAGGGAGGAACACTGAAGCTTTCTTT
TRBJ2-3 large NA TRBV7-9 CASSGPTGGATDTQYF TGTGCCAGCAGCGGGCCGACAGGAGGGGCCACAGATACGCAGTATTTT
TRBJ2-2 many TRBD1 TRBV18 CASSPAGTASANTGELFF TGTGCCAGCTCACCCGCCGGGACAGCCTCTGCGAACACCGGGGAGCTGTTTTTT
TRBJ2-3 NA NA TRBV12-3/TRBV12-4 CASTPRAGRTDTQYF TGTGCCAGCACCCCAAGGGCTGGACGCACAGATACGCAGTATTTT
TRBJ1-5 many NA TRBV20-1 CSATIWGAGQPQHF TGCAGTGCTACAATTTGGGGGGCAGGTCAGCCCCAGCATTTT
TRBJ2-7 NA NA TRBV29-1 CSVAGTRSYEQYF TGCAGCGTCGCCGGGACTCGCTCCTACGAGCAGTACTTC
TRBJ2-2 many TRBD1 TRBV20-1 CSAIPPPGQGQTGELFF TGCAGTGCTATCCCCCCACCGGGACAGGGACAAACCGGGGAGCTGTTTTTT
TRBJ2-3 many TRBD1 TRBV12-3/TRBV12-4 CASSFGTGSTDTQYF TGTGCCAGCAGTTTCGGGACAGGGAGCACAGATACGCAGTATTTT
TRBJ2-5 many NA TRBV10-3 CAISDKHETQYF TGTGCCATCAGTGACAAACATGAGACCCAGTACTTC
TRBJ2-7 many TRBD1 TRBV5-1 CASSPRQGGYEQYF TGCGCCAGCAGCCCCAGACAGGGGGGGTACGAGCAGTACTTC
TRBJ2-3 many NA TRBV5-4 CASSLVASDTQYF TGTGCCAGCAGCTTGGTAGCTAGCGATACGCAGTATTTT
TRBJ2-7 many NA TRBV9 CASSVEWGAYEQYF TGTGCCAGCAGCGTAGAATGGGGGGCGTACGAGCAGTACTTC